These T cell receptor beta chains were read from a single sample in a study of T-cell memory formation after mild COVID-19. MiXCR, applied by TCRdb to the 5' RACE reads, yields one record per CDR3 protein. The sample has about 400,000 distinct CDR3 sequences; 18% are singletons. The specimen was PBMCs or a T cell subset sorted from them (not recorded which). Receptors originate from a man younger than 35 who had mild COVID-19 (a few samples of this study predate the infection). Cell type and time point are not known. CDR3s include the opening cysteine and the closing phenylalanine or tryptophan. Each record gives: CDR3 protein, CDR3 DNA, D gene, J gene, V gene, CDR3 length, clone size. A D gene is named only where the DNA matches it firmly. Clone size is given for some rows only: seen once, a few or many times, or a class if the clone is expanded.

CDR3aa: CASSLASSDQPQHF
CDR3nt: TGTGCCAGCAGCTTAGCGAGTTCCGATCAGCCCCAGCATTTT
d_gene: .
j_gene: TRBJ1-5
v_gene: TRBV7-8
len: 14
abundance: few

CDR3aa: CASSRQGLRGGGYTF
CDR3nt: TGCGCCAGCAGCCGACAGGGTCTCCGGGGCGGTGGCTACACCTTC
d_gene: TRBD1
j_gene: TRBJ1-2
v_gene: TRBV10-2
len: 15
abundance: .

CDR3aa: CSARDSTYGYTF
CDR3nt: TGCAGTGCTAGAGACAGTACCTATGGCTACACCTTC
d_gene: .
j_gene: TRBJ1-2
v_gene: TRBV20-1
len: 12
abundance: .

CDR3aa: CASSPPPSQPQHF
CDR3nt: TGTGCCAGCTCACCACCCCCCAGTCAGCCCCAGCATTTT
d_gene: .
j_gene: TRBJ1-5
v_gene: TRBV18
len: 13
abundance: few

CDR3aa: CAAVPNTDTQYF
CDR3nt: TGTGCTGCAGTGCCGAACACAGATACGCAGTATTTT
d_gene: .
j_gene: TRBJ2-3
v_gene: TRBV30
len: 12
abundance: .

CDR3aa: CASSQDGFQPQHF
CDR3nt: TGTGCCAGCAGCCAAGACGGGTTTCAGCCCCAGCATTTT
d_gene: .
j_gene: TRBJ1-5
v_gene: TRBV3-1
len: 13
abundance: few

CDR3aa: CASSFLTRGLNEQFF
CDR3nt: TGTGCCAGCAGCTTCCTGACTAGGGGGCTCAATGAGCAGTTCTTC
d_gene: .
j_gene: TRBJ2-1
v_gene: TRBV3-1
len: 15
abundance: .

CDR3aa: CASSPGLASDEQFF
CDR3nt: TGTGCCAGCAGTCCGGGACTAGCTTCGGATGAGCAGTTCTTC
d_gene: TRBD2
j_gene: TRBJ2-1
v_gene: TRBV12-3/TRBV12-4
len: 14
abundance: .

CDR3aa: CASSSRRTPERSGYTF
CDR3nt: TGTGCCAGTAGTTCGCGACGGACGCCCGAAAGGTCTGGCTACACCTTC
d_gene: .
j_gene: TRBJ1-2
v_gene: TRBV19
len: 16
abundance: few

CDR3aa: CASSKGTVGQETQYF
CDR3nt: TGCGCCAGCAGCAAAGGGACAGTCGGGCAAGAGACCCAGTACTTC
d_gene: TRBD1
j_gene: TRBJ2-5
v_gene: TRBV5-1
len: 15
abundance: few

CDR3aa: CASNPRFQEAQFF
CDR3nt: TGTGCCAGCAACCCTCGTTTCCAGGAGGCGCAGTTCTTC
d_gene: .
j_gene: TRBJ2-1
v_gene: TRBV7-2
len: 13
abundance: .

CDR3aa: CASSLSVGGRNTEAFF
CDR3nt: TGTGCCAGCAGCTTATCCGTAGGAGGACGAAACACTGAAGCTTTCTTT
d_gene: .
j_gene: TRBJ1-1
v_gene: TRBV7-9
len: 16
abundance: few

CDR3aa: CASSLGGAGPYEQYF
CDR3nt: TGTGCCAGCAGTTTAGGGGGCGCGGGACCCTACGAGCAGTACTTC
d_gene: .
j_gene: TRBJ2-7
v_gene: TRBV12-3/TRBV12-4
len: 15
abundance: few

CDR3aa: CSAPKRTGVNYGYTF
CDR3nt: TGCAGTGCCCCTAAAAGGACAGGGGTGAACTATGGCTACACCTTC
d_gene: TRBD1
j_gene: TRBJ1-2
v_gene: TRBV20-1
len: 15
abundance: .

CDR3aa: CASSDLGEGPDTEAFF
CDR3nt: TGTGCCAGCAGTGACCTCGGGGAGGGGCCTGACACTGAAGCTTTCTTT
d_gene: .
j_gene: TRBJ1-1
v_gene: TRBV6-2/TRBV6-3
len: 16
abundance: .

CDR3aa: CAISDPGQGRWNEQFF
CDR3nt: TGTGCCATCAGTGACCCGGGACAGGGGAGGTGGAATGAGCAGTTCTTC
d_gene: TRBD1
j_gene: TRBJ2-1
v_gene: TRBV10-3
len: 16
abundance: .

CDR3aa: CASSQIRNTEAFF
CDR3nt: TGTGCCAGCAGCCAAATACGGAACACTGAAGCTTTCTTT
d_gene: .
j_gene: TRBJ1-1
v_gene: TRBV3-1
len: 13
abundance: .

CDR3aa: CASSRQGSAIYF
CDR3nt: TGTGCCAGCAGCCGACAGGGTAGCGCCATATATTTT
d_gene: TRBD1
j_gene: TRBJ1-3
v_gene: TRBV12-3/TRBV12-4
len: 12
abundance: .

CDR3aa: CSVSQGNYGYTF
CDR3nt: TGCAGCGTTTCACAGGGCAACTATGGCTACACCTTC
d_gene: .
j_gene: TRBJ1-2
v_gene: TRBV29-1
len: 12
abundance: .

CDR3aa: CASSFDRGPSGYTF
CDR3nt: TGTGCCAGCAGTTTTGACAGGGGGCCAAGTGGCTACACCTTC
d_gene: TRBD1
j_gene: TRBJ1-2
v_gene: TRBV28
len: 14
abundance: .

CDR3aa: CASSRNRGGQGDTQYF
CDR3nt: TGTGCCAGCAGCCGGAATAGGGGGGGCCAGGGAGATACGCAGTATTTT
d_gene: .
j_gene: TRBJ2-3
v_gene: TRBV5-4
len: 16
abundance: few

CDR3aa: CASSPRRGASDTQYF
CDR3nt: TGCGCCAGCAGCCCACGGCGGGGGGCCTCGGATACGCAGTATTTT
d_gene: TRBD2
j_gene: TRBJ2-3
v_gene: TRBV5-1
len: 15
abundance: .

CDR3aa: CASSSFRATEAFF
CDR3nt: TGTGCCAGCAGCTCCTTCAGGGCCACTGAAGCTTTCTTT
d_gene: .
j_gene: TRBJ1-1
v_gene: TRBV3-1
len: 13
abundance: few

CDR3aa: CASSPLAGRTDTQYF
CDR3nt: TGTGCCAGCAGCCCCCTGGCGGGACGCACAGATACGCAGTATTTT
d_gene: .
j_gene: TRBJ2-3
v_gene: TRBV7-8
len: 15
abundance: many

CDR3aa: CAMRGGDTEAFF
CDR3nt: TGTGCCATGCGGGGGGGGGACACTGAAGCTTTCTTT
d_gene: .
j_gene: TRBJ1-1
v_gene: TRBV10-3
len: 12
abundance: .

CDR3aa: CASSLASGDTEAFF
CDR3nt: TGCGCCAGCAGCTTGGCCTCGGGGGACACTGAAGCTTTCTTT
d_gene: .
j_gene: TRBJ1-1
v_gene: TRBV5-1
len: 14
abundance: .

CDR3aa: CASSSAVNTEAFF
CDR3nt: TGCGCCAGCAGCTCAGCGGTGAACACTGAAGCTTTCTTT
d_gene: .
j_gene: TRBJ1-1
v_gene: TRBV5-1
len: 13
abundance: many

CDR3aa: CASRTTTGLFLNEQFF
CDR3nt: TGTGCCAGCAGGACTACGACAGGACTTTTTTTGAATGAGCAGTTCTTC
d_gene: .
j_gene: TRBJ2-1
v_gene: TRBV6-2/TRBV6-3
len: 16
abundance: .

CDR3aa: CAISFRDRTGLFF
CDR3nt: TGTGCCATCAGTTTCCGGGACCGCACGGGACTGTTTTTT
d_gene: .
j_gene: TRBJ1-4
v_gene: TRBV10-3
len: 13
abundance: .

CDR3aa: CASSFSPFQETQYF
CDR3nt: TGTGCCAGCAGCTTTTCACCGTTCCAAGAGACCCAGTACTTC
d_gene: .
j_gene: TRBJ2-5
v_gene: TRBV5-6
len: 14
abundance: .

CDR3aa: CASSEGVGGLETQYF
CDR3nt: TGTGCCAGCAGCGAGGGGGTAGGGGGATTGGAGACCCAGTACTTC
d_gene: .
j_gene: TRBJ2-5
v_gene: TRBV11-3
len: 15
abundance: .

CDR3aa: CASTQGGWPGELFF
CDR3nt: TGTGCCAGCACCCAGGGGGGATGGCCCGGGGAGCTGTTTTTT
d_gene: .
j_gene: TRBJ2-2
v_gene: TRBV2
len: 14
abundance: .

CDR3aa: CSVVTRYGDTEAFF
CDR3nt: TGCAGCGTTGTGACCAGGTATGGCGACACTGAAGCTTTCTTT
d_gene: .
j_gene: TRBJ1-1
v_gene: TRBV29-1
len: 14
abundance: .

CDR3aa: CASRKAGGEQYF
CDR3nt: TGTGCCAGCAGAAAGGCGGGAGGCGAGCAGTACTTC
d_gene: TRBD2
j_gene: TRBJ2-7
v_gene: TRBV6-5
len: 12
abundance: .

CDR3aa: CASSLDRLSTETQYF
CDR3nt: TGTGCCAGCAGCTTAGATAGACTATCTACCGAGACCCAGTACTTC
d_gene: .
j_gene: TRBJ2-5
v_gene: TRBV7-2
len: 15
abundance: few

CDR3aa: CASSQVWGEETQYF
CDR3nt: TGTGCCAGCAGTCAGGTCTGGGGGGAAGAGACCCAGTACTTC
d_gene: .
j_gene: TRBJ2-5
v_gene: TRBV6-5
len: 14
abundance: .

CDR3aa: CASSTGGSYTGELFF
CDR3nt: TGTGCCAGCAGCACCGGGGGGTCCTACACCGGGGAGCTGTTTTTT
d_gene: TRBD2
j_gene: TRBJ2-2
v_gene: TRBV7-9
len: 15
abundance: few

CDR3aa: CASSEGTVSYNEQFF
CDR3nt: TGCGCCAGCAGCGAAGGGACCGTTTCCTACAATGAGCAGTTCTTC
d_gene: .
j_gene: TRBJ2-1
v_gene: TRBV5-1
len: 15
abundance: many

CDR3aa: CSASRGAGPYEQYF
CDR3nt: TGCAGTGCCAGCCGGGGGGCCGGTCCATACGAGCAGTACTTC
d_gene: .
j_gene: TRBJ2-7
v_gene: TRBV20-1
len: 14
abundance: .

CDR3aa: CASSYRRRQGDHQPQHF
CDR3nt: TGTGCCAGCAGTTACCGGCGTCGACAGGGGGATCATCAGCCCCAGCATTTT
d_gene: TRBD1
j_gene: TRBJ1-5
v_gene: TRBV6-2/TRBV6-3
len: 17
abundance: .

CDR3aa: CASSYIQANQPQHF
CDR3nt: TGTGCCAGCAGTTACATACAGGCAAATCAGCCCCAGCATTTT
d_gene: .
j_gene: TRBJ1-5
v_gene: TRBV6-6
len: 14
abundance: few